These T cell receptor beta chains were read from a single sample in a study of blood T cell repertoires in COVID-19. Using immunoSEQ multiplex PCR, the repertoire was profiled, and TCRdb retains in-frame clones only, with some absent. The sample records 55,000 to 65,000 clones, around 87% being singletons. Sequenced input: peripheral blood. The receptors derive from a man in his 60s with active or convalescent COVID-19. The CDR3 runs from the conserved cysteine through the conserved F or W. The order of the fields is J gene, V gene, clone size, D gene, CDR3 protein, CDR3 DNA. D genes are given only for firm matches. The listing skips clone size in some rows; elsewhere it reads once, few, many or a size class.

TRBJ2-7 | TRBV18 | NA | NA | CASSPNQGGSYEQYF | TGTGCCAGCTCACCAAATCAGGGTGGGTCCTACGAGCAGTACTTC
TRBJ2-7 | TRBV5-1 | NA | TRBD2 | CASSPIAGTDEQYF | TGCGCCAGCAGCCCCATAGCGGGGACCGACGAGCAGTACTTC
TRBJ2-7 | TRBV18 | once | TRBD1 | CASSPSGQGAYEQYF | TGTGCCAGCTCACCCTCCGGGCAGGGGGCCTACGAGCAGTACTTC
TRBJ2-1 | TRBV19 | once | TRBD2 | CASSIKRGTSYNEQFF | TGTGCCAGTAGTATAAAGCGGGGGACCTCCTACAATGAGCAGTTCTTC
TRBJ1-6 | TRBV11-2 | NA | NA | CASSLPGFQNSPLHF | TGTGCCAGCAGCTTACCCGGGTTTCAGAATTCACCCCTCCACTTT
TRBJ1-3 | TRBV7-5 | NA | NA | CVRSYVDRGGNTIYF | TGTGTCAGAAGCTACGTGGACAGGGGTGGTAACACCATATATTTT
TRBJ1-4 | TRBV27 | NA | TRBD1 | CASSTGQGAQEKLFF | TGTGCCAGCAGTACGGGACAGGGGGCGCAAGAAAAACTGTTTTTT
TRBJ1-1 | TRBV18 | NA | TRBD1 | CASSPPGQMNTEAFF | TGTGCCAGCTCACCACCGGGACAGATGAACACTGAAGCTTTCTTT
TRBJ2-1 | TRBV30 | NA | TRBD2 | CAWTSGSRNEQFF | TGTGCCTGGACTAGCGGGAGTCGGAATGAGCAGTTCTTC
TRBJ1-4 | TRBV6-5 | NA | NA | CASAEGTANEKLFF | TGTGCCAGCGCCGAGGGGACTGCTAATGAAAAACTGTTTTTT
TRBJ2-2 | TRBV5-1 | NA | NA | CASSLSLKGENTGELFF | TGCGCCAGCAGCTTGTCGTTAAAGGGAGAGAACACCGGGGAGCTGTTTTTT
TRBJ2-1 | TRBV11-2 | NA | TRBD2 | CASSLRTSGGSSSYNEQFF | TGTGCCAGCAGCTTAAGGACTAGCGGGGGGTCGAGCTCCTACAATGAGCAGTTCTTC
TRBJ2-1 | TRBV14 | NA | NA | CASSQTPGYKQFF | TGTGCCAGCAGCCAAACACCGGGATATAAGCAGTTCTTC
TRBJ2-2 | TRBV4-1 | NA | NA | CASSQDHTVPGELFF | TGCGCCAGCAGCCAAGATCATACGGTCCCCGGGGAGCTGTTTTTT
TRBJ2-7 | TRBV14 | once | NA | CASSRPGGYEQYF | TGTGCCAGCAGCCGGCCCGGGGGCTACGAGCAGTACTTC
TRBJ2-7 | TRBV4-1 | NA | TRBD2 | CASKRGRGAYEQYF | TGCGCCAGCAAGCGGGGGAGGGGAGCCTACGAGCAGTACTTC
TRBJ2-3 | TRBV5-1 | once | TRBD1 | CASSLGQGASTDTQYF | TGCGCCAGCAGCTTGGGACAGGGGGCGAGCACAGATACGCAGTATTTT
TRBJ1-4 | TRBV6-6 | NA | NA | CASLEGGATNEKLFF | TGTGCCAGCCTCGAGGGGGGGGCCACTAATGAAAAACTGTTTTTT
TRBJ1-1 | TRBV7-2 | NA | NA | CASRRTGLSTEAFF | TGTGCCAGCAGGCGAACAGGGTTGAGCACTGAAGCTTTCTTT
TRBJ2-1 | TRBV5-1 | NA | TRBD1 | CASSLGDSLSYNEQFF | TGCGCCAGCAGCTTGGGGGACAGTCTGAGCTACAATGAGCAGTTCTTC
TRBJ1-1 | TRBV15 | NA | NA | CATSRDWTGDTEAFF | TGTGCCACCAGCAGAGATTGGACGGGGGACACTGAAGCTTTCTTT
TRBJ2-1 | TRBV27 | NA | NA | CASGPTHQGNEQFF | TGTGCCAGCGGTCCCACGCACCAGGGAAATGAGCAGTTCTTC
TRBJ1-5 | TRBV7-8 | NA | NA | CASSFLRSDSYSNQPQHF | TGTGCCAGCAGCTTTTTAAGGTCTGACTCTTATAGCAATCAGCCCCAGCATTTT
TRBJ2-1 | TRBV18 | NA | NA | CASSLPGNEQFF | TGTGCCAGCTCACTCCCCGGTAATGAGCAGTTCTTC
TRBJ2-7 | TRBV6-5 | few | TRBD1 | CASSRQGGIYEQYF | TGTGCCAGCAGCCGACAGGGGGGGATATACGAGCAGTACTTC
TRBJ1-6 | TRBV6-4 | NA | NA | CASRLDRNDSPLHF | TGTGCCAGCAGATTAGACAGGAACGATTCACCCCTCCACTTT
TRBJ1-3 | TRBV7-2 | NA | TRBD1 | CASSLRQGGTIYF | TGTGCCAGCAGCCTTAGACAGGGGGGCACCATATATTTT
TRBJ2-7 | TRBV11-2 | NA | NA | CASSLIAGNEQYF | TGTGCCAGCAGCTTAATTGCAGGGAACGAGCAGTACTTC
TRBJ1-6 | TRBV7-2 | NA | TRBD1 | CASSLSTGGTPLHF | TGTGCCAGCAGCCTCTCGACAGGGGGCACACCCCTCCACTTT
TRBJ1-2 | TRBV4-3 | NA | NA | CASSQEWTANYGYTF | TGCGCCAGCAGCCAAGAGTGGACAGCCAACTATGGCTACACCTTC
TRBJ2-1 | TRBV28 | NA | TRBD2 | CASNIAGGSYNEQFF | TGTGCCAGCAATATAGCGGGGGGCTCCTACAATGAGCAGTTCTTC
TRBJ2-7 | TRBV27 | NA | TRBD2 | CASSLRAGGLGEQYF | TGTGCCAGCAGCCTCCGAGCGGGGGGGCTTGGTGAGCAGTACTTC
TRBJ2-2 | TRBV30 | NA | NA | CAWSVGLPTGELFF | TGTGCCTGGAGTGTAGGACTACCCACCGGGGAGCTGTTTTTT
TRBJ1-2 | TRBV5-5 | NA | NA | CASSLAGGALNYGYTF | TGTGCCAGCAGCTTGGCCGGGGGGGCCCTCAACTATGGCTACACCTTC